A single sample is the source of the 20 T cell receptor beta chains below, sequenced in a study of CD8 T cells in ankylosing spondylitis. TCRdb reprocessed the 5' RACE reads via MiXCR and lists one record per CDR3 protein. The profile shows some 130,000 distinct CDR3 sequences, 9.3% of them singletons. Input material: blood, either unsorted or a sorted T cell fraction (not recorded which). These receptors were taken from a male donor with ankylosing spondylitis or in good health (not recorded which).

In this sample, this clonotype turned up many times. The V call is TRBV5-1, the J call TRBJ2-3, with D maybe TRBD2 (6 bases). There are 15 residues in the CDR3. Looked up from germline, CDR1 is SGHRS and CDR2 is YFSETQ. With 0 bases removed from V and 4 bases from J, the gap between germline ends came to 12 bases. The CDR3 protein is CASSLAEGIPDTQYF. The CDR3 coding sequence is TGCGCCAGCAGCTTGGCGGAGGGGATCCCAGATACGCAGTATTTT.

This clonotype was recorded at least ten times. V gene TRBV5-1 combines with J gene TRBJ2-3; TRBD2 might be the D (6 bases). The CDR3 is made up of 18 amino acids. Germline V CDR1 and CDR2: SGHRS, YFSETQ. Trimming removed 4 bases at V and 0 bases at J, with 21 bases between. CDR3 amino acids: CASSTWPSDSGSTDTQYF. CDR3 nucleotide sequence: TGCGCCAGCAGCACTTGGCCGAGTGATAGCGGCAGCACAGATACGCAGTATTTT.

The CDR3 spells CASSPRAGRGYEQYF. The CDR3 bases are TGTGCCAGCAGCCCCAGGGCCGGCAGGGGGTACGAGCAGTACTTC. The rearrangement uses TRBV7-6 and TRBJ2-7; TRBD1 matches at 7 bases. Germline CDR1 SGHVS, CDR2 FNYEAQ. The CDR3 has 15 residues. V shed 5 bases and J 4 bases; nucleotides not matched to a gene: 11.

The sample holds many counts of this clonotype. The chain combines TRBV12-3 or TRBV12-4 with TRBJ2-1; D is uncertain. This CDR3 has 15 residues. V was trimmed by 1 base and J by 8 bases, leaving 15 bases between them. This CDR3 reads CASSLVSVLNDEQFF. The DNA of the CDR3 is TGTGCCAGCAGTTTAGTTTCCGTGTTAAACGATGAGCAGTTCTTC.

Many counts were recorded for this clonotype. This rearrangement joins TRBV6-1 to TRBJ2-5; TRBD1 matches at 7 bases. Per germline, CDR1 MNHNS and CDR2 SASEGT. J lost 5 bases, V lost 2 bases, and 5 bases had no gene match. The CDR3 loop spans 14 amino acids. The CDR3 here is CASSENRGSETQYF. The CDR3 DNA sequence: TGTGCCAGCAGTGAAAACAGGGGTTCGGAGACCCAGTACTTC.

Many counts were recorded for this clonotype. The chain joins TRBV12-3 or TRBV12-4 to TRBJ1-1; tentative D call: TRBD1 (5 bases). V was trimmed by 7 bases and J by 2 bases, leaving 11 bases between them. The CDR3 spans 13 residues. The CDR3 here is CASTLDRNTEAFF. CDR3 DNA: TGTGCCAGCACCTTAGACAGAAACACTGAAGCTTTCTTT.

There are many counts of this clonotype. The rearrangement uses TRBV20-1 and TRBJ2-7, with D possibly TRBD2 on 6 matching bases. The CDR3 runs to 13 residues. The V gene lost 7 bases and the J gene lost 5 bases, with 18 bases spanning the gap. The V gene's germline CDR1 is DFQATT and CDR2 SNEGSKA (reference sequence). CDR3 loop: CSVRGRRLDEQYF. The DNA for the CDR3 is TGCAGTGTCCGAGGGAGGAGGCTCGACGAGCAGTACTTC.

This clonotype was seen many times. The gene calls are TRBV5-1 and TRBJ1-1, with 8 bases identical to TRBD1. Germline V lookup: CDR1 SGHRS, CDR2 YFSETQ. V lost 0 bases and J lost 3; bases outside the gene matches: 10. CDR3 size: 17 residues. The CDR3 coding sequence is TGCGCCAGCAGCTTGGACTCAGACAGGGGTGGGGACACTGAAGCTTTCTTT. It codes for CASSLDSDRGGDTEAFF.

This clonotype was observed many times. The chain recombines TRBV5-1 with TRBJ2-2; 7 bases are a match to TRBD2. Germline V gene sequence: CDR1 SGHRS, CDR2 YFSETQ. The CDR3 consists of 15 residues. V shed 4 bases, J shed 2 bases, and the junction held 5 bases outside the gene matches. The CDR3 DNA reads as TGCGCCAGCAGCGAACTAGCGAGCAACACCGGGGAGCTGTTTTTT. Translation: CASSELASNTGELFF.

This clonotype was recorded at least ten times. The genes are TRBV24-1 and TRBJ2-1, with TRBD1 as a possible D gene (5 bases). This CDR3 comprises 13 residues. The V end was cut by 4 bases, the J end by 9 bases, with 12 bases between. Germline V CDR1 and CDR2: KGHDR, SFDVKD. CDR3 amino acids: CATSELQGGEQFF. The CDR3 nucleotides read TGTGCCACCAGTGAATTGCAGGGTGGTGAGCAGTTCTTC.

This clonotype was picked up many times. The chain links TRBV5-1 to TRBJ1-5; D unresolved. The CDR3 length is 13 residues. Germline loops: CDR1 SGHRS, CDR2 YFSETQ. Trimming cost V 0 bases and J 4 bases, with 5 bases left between them. Here the CDR3 reads CASSLAGNQPQHF. Written as DNA, the CDR3 is TGCGCCAGCAGCTTGGCTGGGAATCAGCCCCAGCATTTT. The whole variable domain, filled in from reference TRBV5-1 and TRBJ1-5, reads KAGVTQTPRYLIKTRGQQVTLSCSPISGHRSVSWYQQTPGQGLQFLFEYFSETQRNKGNFPGRFSGRQFSNSRSEMNVSTLELGDSALYLCASSLAGNQPQHFGDGTRLSIL.

Many counts were recorded for this clonotype. This chain uses TRBV6-2 or TRBV6-3 with TRBJ2-1; D is undetermined. CDR3 size: 16 residues. The germline V gene encodes CDR1 MNHEY and CDR2 SVGEGT. V lost 0 bases, J lost 9 bases, and 18 bases lay in between. This CDR3 reads CASSYSTSSPLFEQFF. Here the CDR3 DNA reads TGTGCCAGCAGTTACTCGACCTCCTCGCCCCTCTTTGAGCAGTTCTTC.

This clonotype has ten or more counts. The chain employs TRBV12-3 or TRBV12-4 and TRBJ1-1; D is perhaps TRBD1 (5 bases). CDR3 size: 13 residues. With 5 bases removed from V and 4 bases from J, the gap between germline ends came to 11 bases. The CDR3 loop reads CASSVREGTEAFF. CDR3 bases: TGTGCCAGCAGTGTCAGGGAAGGCACTGAAGCTTTCTTT.

This clonotype showed up many times. The chain employs TRBV7-9 and TRBJ2-7, with 9 bases aligning to TRBD2. V trimming: 1 base; J trimming: 2 bases; junction bases outside the gene matches: 6. Germline values: CDR1 SEHNR, CDR2 FQNEAQ (reference sequence). The CDR3 is made up of 16 amino acids. The CDR3 protein is CASSLVVGLAPYEQYF. The DNA for the CDR3 is TGTGCCAGCAGCTTAGTTGTAGGACTAGCGCCCTACGAGCAGTACTTC.

Many counts were recorded for this clonotype. The J gene is TRBJ1-5, the V gene TRBV19; D may be TRBD1 (6 bases). The CDR3 extends over 14 amino acids. Germline loops: CDR1 LNHDA, CDR2 SQIVND (reference sequence). Trimming shortened V by 10 bases and J by 0 bases, and 13 bases separated the two germline ends. The CDR3 protein is CATKDSDSNQPQHF. For the CDR3, the DNA is TGTGCCACTAAGGACAGCGATAGCAATCAGCCCCAGCATTTT.

This clonotype was detected only a few times. J is TRBJ2-3 and V is TRBV5-6, with 10 bases lining up with TRBD2. Per germline, CDR1 SGHDT and CDR2 YYEEEE. With 3 bases clipped from V and 9 bases from J, the junction kept 16 bases outside the gene matches. This CDR3 contains 17 residues. The CDR3 is CASSSQTSGLSRVTQYF. The CDR3 DNA reads TGTGCCAGCAGCTCCCAGACTAGCGGGCTCTCCAGAGTGACGCAGTATTTT. Full variable domain (remainder filled in from reference TRBV5-6 and TRBJ2-3): DAGVTQSPTHLIKTRGQQVTLRCSPKSGHDTVSWYQQALGQGPQFIFQYYEEEERQRGNFPDRFSGHQFPNYSSELNVNALLLGDSALYLCASSSQTSGLSRVTQYFGPGTRLTVL.

J is TRBJ1-3 and V is TRBV12-3 or TRBV12-4; D is unclear. This CDR3 contains 18 residues. Trimming took off 11 bases at V and 4 bases at J, with 30 bases between the two ends. The CDR3 DNA reads as TGTGCCTTCTGTCCGCCGGTGGAAGCCTCTCATCCGGGAAACACCATATATTTT. As protein: CAFCPPVEASHPGNTIYF.

This clonotype was recorded at least ten times. The gene calls are TRBV24-1 and TRBJ2-3; D might be TRBD1 or TRBD2, each matching 5 bases. V gave up 5 bases and J gave up 5 bases, with 16 bases separating them. CDR1 and CDR2 (germline): KGHDR, SFDVKD. The CDR3 runs 15 residues. This CDR3 reads CATSGGAEALDTQYF. The CDR3 DNA follows: TGTGCCACCAGTGGAGGGGCCGAAGCGTTAGATACGCAGTATTTT.

This clonotype was observed at least ten times. This chain links TRBV5-1 with TRBJ2-7, with 7 bases matching TRBD1. The CDR3 runs to 16 residues. The germline CDR1 and CDR2 sequences are SGHRS and YFSETQ. V was pared by 4 bases and J by 2 bases, with 12 bases of the junction left unmatched. The CDR3 DNA sequence: TGCGCCAGCAGCCCCGAACTAGGGACAGCAGCCTACGAGCAGTACTTC. Encoded protein: CASSPELGTAAYEQYF.

This sequence joins TRBV11-2 and TRBJ2-5; 9 bases map to TRBD2. The CDR3 totals 17 residues. Germline V gene sequence: CDR1 SGHAT, CDR2 FQNNGV. The V gene end was trimmed by 1 base and the J gene end by 0 bases; junction bases not matched to a gene: 6. In DNA form, the CDR3 reads TGTGCCAGCAGCTTAGGTGTCGCTAGCGGGGACCAAGAGACCCAGTACTTC. Translation gives CASSLGVASGDQETQYF. Drawing the rest from reference TRBV11-2 and TRBJ2-5, the complete variable domain is EAGVAQSPRYKIIEKRQSVAFWCNPISGHATLYWYQQILGQGPKLLIQFQNNGVVDDSQLPKDRFSAERLKGVDSTLKIQPAKLEDSAVYLCASSLGVASGDQETQYFGPGTRLLVL.